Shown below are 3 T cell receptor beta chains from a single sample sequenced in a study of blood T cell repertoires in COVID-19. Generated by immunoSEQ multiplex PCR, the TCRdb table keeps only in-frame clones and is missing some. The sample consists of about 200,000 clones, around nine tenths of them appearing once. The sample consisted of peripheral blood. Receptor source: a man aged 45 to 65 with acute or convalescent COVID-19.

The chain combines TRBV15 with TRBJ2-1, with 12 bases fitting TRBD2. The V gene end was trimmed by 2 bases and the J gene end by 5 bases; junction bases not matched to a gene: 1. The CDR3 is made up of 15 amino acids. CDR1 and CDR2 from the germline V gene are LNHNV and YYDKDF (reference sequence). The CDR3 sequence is CATSRRTSGDNEQFF. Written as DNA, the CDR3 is TGTGCCACCAGCAGAAGGACTAGCGGGGACAATGAGCAGTTCTTC.

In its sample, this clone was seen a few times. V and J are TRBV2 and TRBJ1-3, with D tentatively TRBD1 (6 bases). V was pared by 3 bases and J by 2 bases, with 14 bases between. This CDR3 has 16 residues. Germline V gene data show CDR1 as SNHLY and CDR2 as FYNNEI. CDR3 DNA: TGTGCCAGCAGTGAGGTGACAGGTTCAGCTGGAAACACCATATATTTT. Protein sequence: CASSEVTGSAGNTIYF.

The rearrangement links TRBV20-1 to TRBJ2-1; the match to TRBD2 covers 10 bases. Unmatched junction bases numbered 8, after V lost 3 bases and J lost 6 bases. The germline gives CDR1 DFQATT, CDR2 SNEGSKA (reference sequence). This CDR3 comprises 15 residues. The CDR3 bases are TGCAGTGCTAGTTTACAGCGGGGGGGCTTCAATGAGCAGTTCTTC. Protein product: CSASLQRGGFNEQFF.